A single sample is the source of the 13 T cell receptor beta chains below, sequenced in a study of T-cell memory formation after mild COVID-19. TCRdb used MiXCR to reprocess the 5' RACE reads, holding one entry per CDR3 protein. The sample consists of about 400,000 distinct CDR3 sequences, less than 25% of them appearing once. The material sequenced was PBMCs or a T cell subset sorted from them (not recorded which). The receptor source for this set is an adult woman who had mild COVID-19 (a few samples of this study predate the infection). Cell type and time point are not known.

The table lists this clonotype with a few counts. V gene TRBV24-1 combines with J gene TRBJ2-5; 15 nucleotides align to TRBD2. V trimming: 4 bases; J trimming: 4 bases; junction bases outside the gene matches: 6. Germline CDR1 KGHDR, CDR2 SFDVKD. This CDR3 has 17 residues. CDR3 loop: CATSDSGLAGGGETQYF. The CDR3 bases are TGTGCCACCAGTGACTCGGGACTAGCGGGAGGTGGAGAGACCCAGTACTTC.

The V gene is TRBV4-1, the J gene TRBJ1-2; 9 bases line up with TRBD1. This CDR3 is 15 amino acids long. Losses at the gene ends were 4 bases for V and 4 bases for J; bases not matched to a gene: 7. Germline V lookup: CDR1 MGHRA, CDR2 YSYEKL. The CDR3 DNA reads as TGCGCCAGCAGCCTAACCTCGGGACAGGGCTATGGCTACACCTTC. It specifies CASSLTSGQGYGYTF.

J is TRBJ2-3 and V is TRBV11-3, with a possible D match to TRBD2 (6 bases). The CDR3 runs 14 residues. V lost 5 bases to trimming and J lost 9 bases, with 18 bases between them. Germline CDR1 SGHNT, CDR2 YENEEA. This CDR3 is CASSRQPLASTQYF. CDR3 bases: TGTGCCAGCAGCAGACAACCACTAGCTTCGACGCAGTATTTT.

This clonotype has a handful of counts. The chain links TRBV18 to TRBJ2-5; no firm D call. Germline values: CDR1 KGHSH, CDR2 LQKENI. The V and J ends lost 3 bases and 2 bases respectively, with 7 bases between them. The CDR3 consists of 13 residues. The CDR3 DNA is TGTGCCAGCTCACCGACTCAACAAGAGACCCAGTACTTC. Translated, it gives CASSPTQQETQYF.

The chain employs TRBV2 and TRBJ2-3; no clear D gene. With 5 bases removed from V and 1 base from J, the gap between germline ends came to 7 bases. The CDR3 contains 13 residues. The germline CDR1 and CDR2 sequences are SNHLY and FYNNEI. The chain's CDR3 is CASSQLGTDTQYF. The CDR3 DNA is TGTGCCAGCAGTCAATTGGGCACAGATACGCAGTATTTT.

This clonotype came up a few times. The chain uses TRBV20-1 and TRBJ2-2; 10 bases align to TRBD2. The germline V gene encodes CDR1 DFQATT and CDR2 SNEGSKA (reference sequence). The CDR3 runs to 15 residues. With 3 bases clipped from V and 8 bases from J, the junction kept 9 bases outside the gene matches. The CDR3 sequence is CSASPSGRGVGELFF. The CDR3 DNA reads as TGCAGTGCTAGTCCCAGCGGGAGGGGTGTTGGGGAGCTGTTTTTT.

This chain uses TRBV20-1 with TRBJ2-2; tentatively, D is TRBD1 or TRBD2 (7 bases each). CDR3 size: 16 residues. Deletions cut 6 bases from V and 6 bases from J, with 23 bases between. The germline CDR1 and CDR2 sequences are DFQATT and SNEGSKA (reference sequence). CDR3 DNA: TGCAGTGCCCCGCCAGGGGGGGGGCCCCTACCCGGGGAGCTGTTTTTT. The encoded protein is CSAPPGGGPLPGELFF.

CDR3 sequence (DNA): TGCGCCAGCAGCCGACGAAATACGGGGACGGATTACAATGAGCAGTTCTTC. Protein: CASSRRNTGTDYNEQFF. The rearrangement joins TRBV5-1 to TRBJ2-1; either TRBD1 or TRBD2 may fit D (5 bases each). CDR1 and CDR2 (germline): SGHRS, YFSETQ. Trimming took off 4 bases at V and 4 bases at J, with 21 bases between the two ends. This CDR3 region has 17 residues. The full variable domain, completed using reference TRBV5-1 and TRBJ2-1, is KAGVTQTPRYLIKTRGQQVTLSCSPISGHRSVSWYQQTPGQGLQFLFEYFSETQRNKGNFPGRFSGRQFSNSRSEMNVSTLELGDSALYLCASSRRNTGTDYNEQFFGPGTRLTVL.

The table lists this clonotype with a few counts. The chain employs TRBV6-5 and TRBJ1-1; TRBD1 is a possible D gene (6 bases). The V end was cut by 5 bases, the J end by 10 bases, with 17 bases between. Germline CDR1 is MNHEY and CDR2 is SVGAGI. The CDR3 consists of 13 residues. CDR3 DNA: TGTGCCAGCAGTGCCAGGGGAGCCCCGGGAGCTTTCTTT. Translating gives CASSARGAPGAFF.

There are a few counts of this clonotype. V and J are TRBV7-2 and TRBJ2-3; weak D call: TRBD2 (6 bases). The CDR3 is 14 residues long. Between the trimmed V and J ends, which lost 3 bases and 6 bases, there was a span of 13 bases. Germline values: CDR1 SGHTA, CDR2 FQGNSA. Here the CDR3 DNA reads TGTGCCAGCAGCTTCCTGCGGGGAAGGGATACGCAGTATTTT. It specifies CASSFLRGRDTQYF.

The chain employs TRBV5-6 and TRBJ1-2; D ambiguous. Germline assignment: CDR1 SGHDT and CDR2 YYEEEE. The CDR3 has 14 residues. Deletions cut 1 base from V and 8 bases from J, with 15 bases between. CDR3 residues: CASSLSQTQSGYTF. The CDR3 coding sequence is TGTGCCAGCAGCTTGTCGCAGACCCAGAGCGGCTACACCTTC.

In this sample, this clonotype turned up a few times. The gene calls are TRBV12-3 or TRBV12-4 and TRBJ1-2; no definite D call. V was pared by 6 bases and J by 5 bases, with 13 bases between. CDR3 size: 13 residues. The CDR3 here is CASREPGSYGYTF. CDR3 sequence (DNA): TGTGCCAGCAGGGAGCCCGGGTCTTATGGCTACACCTTC.

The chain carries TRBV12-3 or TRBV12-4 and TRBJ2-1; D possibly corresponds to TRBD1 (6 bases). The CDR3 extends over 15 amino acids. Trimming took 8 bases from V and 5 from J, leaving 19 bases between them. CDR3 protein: CASELMRGTHNEQFF. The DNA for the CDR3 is TGTGCCAGCGAATTAATGAGGGGGACACACAATGAGCAGTTCTTC.